Below are 14 T cell receptor beta chains sequenced from a single sample in a study of blood T cells in healthy people across ages. Primed by a sample-barcoded 5' primer and a J-beta primer mix, a second PCR proceeded for about 7 to 11 cycles. MiXCR, applied by TCRdb to the 5' RACE reads, yields one record per CDR3 protein. The table records around 900,000 distinct CDR3 sequences, roughly 51% of them present only once. Sequenced input: blood. The source of these receptors is a woman in her fifties or sixties in good health.

The chain links TRBV20-1 to TRBJ2-1; 8 bases match TRBD1. J gave up 8 bases and V 6 bases, and 9 bases lay outside the gene matches. The CDR3 loop spans 13 amino acids. The germline V gene encodes CDR1 DFQATT and CDR2 SNEGSKA (reference sequence). CDR3 loop: CSADRGNTDEQFF. The CDR3 DNA sequence: TGCAGTGCCGACAGGGGCAATACGGATGAGCAGTTCTTC.

The chain is built from TRBV7-8 and TRBJ2-5; unclear D gene. The tail of the sequence fits TRBJ2-7 better, so the J call may be wrong. Germline-derived CDR1 and CDR2 are SGHVS and FQNEAQ. The CDR3 length is 14 residues. The CDR3 reads CASSPIVGTYEQYF. CDR3 coding DNA: TGTGCCAGCAGCCCTATAGTAGGTACCTACGAGCAGTACTTC.

This rearrangement joins TRBV20-1 to TRBJ2-1; perhaps D is TRBD1 or TRBD2 (6 bases each). The germline V gene encodes CDR1 DFQATT and CDR2 SNEGSKA (reference sequence). The CDR3 is made up of 13 amino acids. V lost 7 bases and J lost 4, with 14 bases in between. The CDR3 loop is CSGGDKPYNEQFF. The CDR3 DNA follows: TGCAGTGGCGGGGACAAACCATACAATGAGCAGTTCTTC.

The rearrangement joins TRBV5-1 to TRBJ2-6, with D perhaps being TRBD1 or TRBD2 (7 bases each). This CDR3 comprises 21 residues. Germline V gene data show CDR1 as SGHRS and CDR2 as YFSETQ. With 4 bases removed from V and 1 base from J, the gap between germline ends came to 27 bases. CDR3 sequence (DNA): TGCGCCAGCAGCAGCGGGACAGATCGCGGAATTCTCCGTTCTGGGGCCAACGTCCTGACTTTC. It encodes CASSSGTDRGILRSGANVLTF. The whole variable domain, remainder taken from reference TRBV5-1 and TRBJ2-6, is KAGVTQTPRYLIKTRGQQVTLSCSPISGHRSVSWYQQTPGQGLQFLFEYFSETQRNKGNFPGRFSGRQFSNSRSEMNVSTLELGDSALYLCASSSGTDRGILRSGANVLTFGAGSRLTVL.

This clonotype was detected only a few times. V and J are TRBV7-2 and TRBJ2-5; 11 bases agree with TRBD2. Germline assignment: CDR1 SGHTA and CDR2 FQGNSA. The CDR3 is 14 amino acids. Trimming took 9 bases from V and 5 from J; bases not matched to a gene: 8. CDR3 loop: CASSRLAGWETQYF. The CDR3 DNA is TGTGCCAGTAGCCGACTAGCGGGATGGGAGACCCAGTACTTC.

The chain recombines TRBV20-1 with TRBJ2-5, with D uncertain. The V gene's germline CDR1 is DFQATT and CDR2 SNEGSKA (reference sequence). The CDR3 runs 10 residues. The germline V and J ends were trimmed by 6 bases and 11 bases, with 13 bases remaining between them. The CDR3 DNA sequence: TGCAGTGCCACCCTGGTTGAGCAGTACTTC. This codes for CSATLVEQYF.

This clonotype was seen only a few times. Germline is not matched at one junction end, which may reflect a read error. DNA of the CDR3: TGCAGTGCTGGAGAAGCGGGGAGGTCCTACGAGCAGTACTTC. Its translation is CSAGEAGRSYEQYF. The chain uses TRBV20-1 and TRBJ2-7; 7 bases are shared with TRBD2. The CDR3 has 14 amino acids. The germline CDR1 and CDR2 sequences are DFQATT and SNEGSKA (reference sequence).

The CDR3 region has the DNA TGTGCCAGCAGTTTAGCGGGAGGGCCGAGCACAGATACGCAGTATTTT. Translating gives CASSLAGGPSTDTQYF. V and J are TRBV12-3 or TRBV12-4 and TRBJ2-3, with 7 bases aligning to TRBD2. The CDR3 loop spans 16 amino acids. V was clipped by 0 bases and J by 0 bases; unmatched bases: 3.

This clonotype came up once. The V gene is TRBV6-1, the J gene TRBJ1-1, with no clear D. The CDR3 runs 12 residues. Germline assignment: CDR1 MNHNS and CDR2 SASEGT. Trimming removed 0 bases from V and 3 bases from J, with 2 bases in between. Here the CDR3 reads CASSEADTEAFF. The CDR3 nucleotides are TGTGCCAGCAGTGAAGCGGACACTGAAGCTTTCTTT.

The chain combines TRBV6-2 or TRBV6-3 with TRBJ1-1; 11 bases are shared with TRBD1. The CDR3 runs 14 residues. V shed 6 bases, J shed 5 bases, and the junction held 5 bases outside the gene matches. Germline CDR1 reads MNHEY; CDR2 reads SVGEGT. This CDR3 is CASRGTGGRTEAFF. The CDR3 DNA is TGTGCCAGCAGAGGGACAGGGGGAAGGACTGAAGCTTTCTTT.

The rearrangement joins TRBV12-3 or TRBV12-4 to TRBJ2-7; D may match TRBD1 or TRBD2 (5 bases each). The germline V and J ends were trimmed by 3 bases and 6 bases, with 12 bases remaining between them. The CDR3 extends over 13 amino acids. CDR3 residues: CASSFWDLGEQYF. The DNA for the CDR3 is TGTGCCAGCAGTTTTTGGGACCTAGGCGAGCAGTACTTC.

The J gene is TRBJ2-7, the V gene TRBV28; D is undetermined. The V end was cut by 7 bases, the J end by 5 bases, with 18 bases between. Germline V gene data show CDR1 as MDHEN and CDR2 as SYDVKM. CDR3 length equals 14 residues. For the CDR3, the DNA is TGTGCCAGCACTTTTAGTGGCCTAGTGAACGAGCAGTACTTC. Translation: CASTFSGLVNEQYF.

On this clonotype: The junction does not match germline at one end; this may be a read error. The V call is TRBV7-2, the J call TRBJ1-2, with D unclear. The CDR3 runs 13 residues. The germline V gene encodes CDR1 SGHTA and CDR2 FQGNSA. DNA of the CDR3: TGTGCCAGCAAAGGTGGAACTAACTATGGCCACACCTTC. This translates into CASKGGTNYGHTF.

DNA for the CDR3: TGTGCCAGCAGTTCCAACAGGGGTAACACCGGGGAGCTGTTTTTT. It specifies CASSSNRGNTGELFF. The chain recombines TRBV7-2 with TRBJ2-2; 7 nucleotides align to TRBD1. From germline, CDR1 is SGHTA and CDR2 FQGNSA. Germline trimming cut 6 bases from V and 2 bases from J; bases unmatched to any gene: 6. The CDR3 contains 15 residues.